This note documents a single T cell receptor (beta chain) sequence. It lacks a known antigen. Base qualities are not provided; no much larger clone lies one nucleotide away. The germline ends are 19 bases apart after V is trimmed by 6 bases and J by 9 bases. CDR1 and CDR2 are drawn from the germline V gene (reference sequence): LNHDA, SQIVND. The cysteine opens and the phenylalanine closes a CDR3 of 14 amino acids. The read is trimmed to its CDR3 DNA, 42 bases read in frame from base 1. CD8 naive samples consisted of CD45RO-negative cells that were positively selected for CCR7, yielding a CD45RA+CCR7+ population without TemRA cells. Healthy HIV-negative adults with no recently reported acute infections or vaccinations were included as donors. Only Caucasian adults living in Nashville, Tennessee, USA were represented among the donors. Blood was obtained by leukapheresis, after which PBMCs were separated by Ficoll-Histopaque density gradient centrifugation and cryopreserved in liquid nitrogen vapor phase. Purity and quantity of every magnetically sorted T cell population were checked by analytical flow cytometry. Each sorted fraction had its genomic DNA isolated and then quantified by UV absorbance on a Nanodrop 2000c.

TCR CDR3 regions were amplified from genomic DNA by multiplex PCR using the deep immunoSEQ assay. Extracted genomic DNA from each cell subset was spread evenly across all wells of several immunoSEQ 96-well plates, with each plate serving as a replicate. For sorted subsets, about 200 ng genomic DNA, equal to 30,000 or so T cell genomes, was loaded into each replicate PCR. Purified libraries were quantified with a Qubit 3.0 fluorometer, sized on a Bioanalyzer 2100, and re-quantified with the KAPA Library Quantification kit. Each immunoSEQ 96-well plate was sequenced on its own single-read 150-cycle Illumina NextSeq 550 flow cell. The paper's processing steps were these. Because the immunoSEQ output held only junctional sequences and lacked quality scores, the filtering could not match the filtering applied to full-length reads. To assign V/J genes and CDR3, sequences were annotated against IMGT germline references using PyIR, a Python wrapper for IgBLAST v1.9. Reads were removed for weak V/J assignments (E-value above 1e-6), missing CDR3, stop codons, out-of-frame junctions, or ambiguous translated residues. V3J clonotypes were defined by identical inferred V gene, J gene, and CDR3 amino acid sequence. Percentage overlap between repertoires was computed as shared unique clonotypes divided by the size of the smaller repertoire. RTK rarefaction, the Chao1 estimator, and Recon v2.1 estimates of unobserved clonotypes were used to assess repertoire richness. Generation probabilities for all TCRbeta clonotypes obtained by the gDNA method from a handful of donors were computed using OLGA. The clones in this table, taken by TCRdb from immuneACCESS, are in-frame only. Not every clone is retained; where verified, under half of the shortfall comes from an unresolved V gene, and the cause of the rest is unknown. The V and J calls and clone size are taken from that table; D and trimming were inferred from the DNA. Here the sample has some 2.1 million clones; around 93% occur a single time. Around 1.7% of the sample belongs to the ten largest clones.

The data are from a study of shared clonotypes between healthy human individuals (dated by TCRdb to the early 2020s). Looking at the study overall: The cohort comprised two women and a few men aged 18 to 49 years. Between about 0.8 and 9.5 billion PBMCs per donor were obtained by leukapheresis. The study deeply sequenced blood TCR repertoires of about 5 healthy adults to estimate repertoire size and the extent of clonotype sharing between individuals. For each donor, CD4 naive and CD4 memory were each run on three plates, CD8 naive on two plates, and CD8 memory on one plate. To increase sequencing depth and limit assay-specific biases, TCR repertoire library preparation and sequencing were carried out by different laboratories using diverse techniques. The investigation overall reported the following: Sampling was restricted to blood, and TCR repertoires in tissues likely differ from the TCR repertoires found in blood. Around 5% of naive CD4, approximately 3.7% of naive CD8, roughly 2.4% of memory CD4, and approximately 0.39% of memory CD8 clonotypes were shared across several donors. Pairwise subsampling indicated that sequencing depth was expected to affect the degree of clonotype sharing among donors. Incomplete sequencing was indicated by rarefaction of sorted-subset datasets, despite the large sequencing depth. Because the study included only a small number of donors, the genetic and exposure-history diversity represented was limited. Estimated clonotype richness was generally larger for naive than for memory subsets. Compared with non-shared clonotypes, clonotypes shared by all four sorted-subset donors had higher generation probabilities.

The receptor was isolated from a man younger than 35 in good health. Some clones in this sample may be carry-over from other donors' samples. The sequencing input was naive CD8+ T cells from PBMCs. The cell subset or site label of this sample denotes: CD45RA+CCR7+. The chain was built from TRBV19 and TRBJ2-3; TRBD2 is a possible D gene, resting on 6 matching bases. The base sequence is TGTGCCAGTAGGACCGGGACTGCAACGGGAACGCAGTATTTT. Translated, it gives CASRTGTATGTQYF.